This T cell receptor (beta chain) is from a study of T cells in Graves' hyperthyroidism and ophthalmopathy. Study-level results: Blood also showed most of the thyroid clonotypes that were expanded above 0.001. The model foresaw ophthalmopathy a median approximately 6.1 months prior to onset.

Subjects aged 18 to 65 presented with newly diagnosed hyperthyroidism of less than 2 months' duration. Clinical symptoms, serum thyroxine, TRAb, thyroid ultrasound and orbital computed tomography informed diagnoses. Ten or more counts support this clonotype. Its antigen is undetermined. Amplified TCR beta CDR3 regions derived from RNA transcripts. HTBI primers were used for first-round RT-PCR of the TCR CDR3. TCRdb recomputed calls from the multiplex PCR reads with MiXCR, one row per CDR3 protein. The sample lists some 510,000 distinct CDR3 sequences; about 20% were seen once. Trimming stripped 4 bases from V and 0 bases from J, with 7 bases between. This CDR3 is 13 amino acids long.

The J gene is TRBJ2-7, the V gene TRBV12-3 or TRBV12-4; D gene uncertain. The TCR was taken from a man aged 18 to 29 with Graves' hyperthyroidism. Sequencing was done on a sample of blood. CDR3 DNA sequence: TGTGCCAGCAGTTCCGCCCCCTCCTACGAGCAGTACTTC. Translating it yields CASSSAPSYEQYF.